The 13 T cell receptor beta chains below were found in one sample sequenced in a study of cytomegalovirus exposure and HLA in healthy donors. The PCR ran on 60 Vbeta and 13 Jbeta primers. The repertoire was sequenced with immunoSEQ multiplex PCR; TCRdb's copy has only in-frame clones and lacks some. The sample includes over 150,000 clones, about four fifths of them seen just once. The sample consisted of PBMCs. The receptors come from a man aged 18 to 29 in good health and CMV-seronegative.

The V gene is TRBV10-3, the J gene TRBJ1-2, with D tentatively TRBD1 (5 bases). The CDR3 runs to 15 residues. Germline loops: CDR1 ENHRY, CDR2 SYGVKD. The germline V and J ends were trimmed by 0 bases and 0 bases, with 8 bases remaining between them. This chain's CDR3 is CAISESKGSNYGYTF. As DNA, the CDR3 is TGTGCCATCAGTGAGTCGAAGGGGTCTAACTATGGCTACACCTTC.

The rearrangement links TRBV15 to TRBJ1-1; 7 bases match TRBD1. CDR3 length equals 18 residues. Germline V gives CDR1 LNHNV, CDR2 YYDKDF (reference sequence). V shed 1 base and J 3 bases; nucleotides not matched to a gene: 14. The CDR3 region is CATSRGVSRGQGDTEAFF. The CDR3 DNA is TGTGCCACCAGCAGAGGGGTTTCGAGGGGTCAGGGGGACACTGAAGCTTTCTTT.

V gene TRBV6-1 combines with J gene TRBJ1-5; 7 bases match TRBD1. Germline CDR1 MNHNS, CDR2 SASEGT. The CDR3 contains 14 residues. After removal of 6 bases from V and 6 bases from J, the junction contained 8 bases not matched to a gene. CDR3 bases: TGTGCCAGCAGGGACAGGTTGTATAGTCAGCCCCAGCATTTT. Its translation: CASRDRLYSQPQHF.

The chain employs TRBV7-3 and TRBJ2-1; TRBD2 agrees at 9 bases. With 2 bases clipped from V and 7 bases from J, the junction kept 9 bases outside the gene matches. The CDR3 covers 16 residues. Looked up from germline, CDR1 is SGHTA and CDR2 is FQGTGA. This CDR3 reads CASSLVGGGAENEQFF. For the CDR3, the DNA is TGTGCCAGCAGCTTAGTGGGCGGGGGGGCCGAGAATGAGCAGTTCTTC.

CDR3 bases: TGTGCCAGCAGCCCCTGGGTCGGAGAGGTGGGGCGTAAACTGTTTTTT. This sequence encodes CASSPWVGEVGRKLFF. The chain employs TRBV7-9 and TRBJ1-4; TRBD1 might be the D (5 bases). CDR1 is SEHNR and CDR2 is FQNEAQ in the germline V gene (reference sequence). CDR3 length equals 16 residues. The ends were cut back, 5 bases at V and 11 bases at J, with 24 bases in the middle.

This clone has only a few counts. V and J are TRBV9 and TRBJ1-2, with 8 nucleotides matching TRBD1. The CDR3 spans 16 residues. Germline CDR1 SGDLS, CDR2 YYNGEE. The ends lost 3 bases at V and 0 bases at J; junction bases unmatched: 7. The CDR3 protein is CASSGVGQGANYGYTF. For the CDR3, the DNA is TGTGCCAGCAGCGGAGTAGGACAGGGTGCTAACTATGGCTACACCTTC. Supplemented by reference TRBV9 and TRBJ1-2, the full variable domain reads DSGVTQTPKHLITATGQRVTLRCSPRSGDLSVYWYQQSLDQGLQFLIQYYNGEERAKGNILERFSAQQFPDLHSELNLSSLELGDSALYFCASSGVGQGANYGYTFGSGTRLTVV.

The genes are TRBV6-1 and TRBJ1-5; TRBD1 might be the D (6 bases). Trimming took off 3 bases at V and 5 bases at J, with 14 bases between the two ends. This CDR3 is built from 15 residues. Per germline, CDR1 MNHNS and CDR2 SASEGT. CDR3 protein: CASSEAGWGHQPQHF. DNA of the CDR3: TGTGCCAGCAGTGAGGCAGGCTGGGGGCATCAGCCCCAGCATTTT.

A note on this clone: The junction and the germline gene differ at one end; a read error may be behind it. The rearrangement links TRBV7-9 to TRBJ1-5; possibly TRBD1 for D (5 bases). Germline V lookup: CDR1 SEHNR, CDR2 FQNEAQ (reference sequence). The CDR3 extends over 15 amino acids. The CDR3 bases are TGTTCCAGCAGCTCGCAGGGATATAGCAATCAGCCCCAGCATTTT. Residues: CSSSSQGYSNQPQHF.

This sequence joins TRBV4-1 and TRBJ2-4, with 10 bases matching TRBD2. CDR1 and CDR2 (germline): MGHRA, YSYEKL. This CDR3 spans 18 amino acids. Trimming cost V 3 bases and J 0 bases; bases outside gene matches: 8. In DNA, the CDR3 is TGCGCCAGCAGCCATCGACTTAGCGGGGGGCTAGCCAAAAACATTCAGTACTTC. Its translation is CASSHRLSGGLAKNIQYF.

V usage is TRBV2 and J usage is TRBJ1-2, with D possibly matching TRBD1 (6 bases). The germline V and J ends were trimmed by 9 bases and 2 bases, with 19 bases remaining between them. The CDR3 contains 15 residues. CDR1 and CDR2 from the germline V gene are SNHLY and FYNNEI. This CDR3 is CASQVYRTANYGYTF. The CDR3 DNA follows: TGTGCCAGTCAAGTGTACCGGACAGCGAACTATGGCTACACCTTC.

The genes are TRBV4-1 and TRBJ2-3; 9 bases agree with TRBD1. The germline gives CDR1 MGHRA, CDR2 YSYEKL. Trimming cost V 4 bases and J 6 bases; bases outside gene matches: 5. The CDR3 is 14 amino acids. This chain's CDR3 is CASSLSTGGDTQYF. The CDR3 DNA is TGCGCCAGCAGCCTATCGACAGGGGGGGATACGCAGTATTTT.

The chain is built from TRBV28 and TRBJ1-1; perhaps TRBD1 as D (6 bases). In germline, CDR1 is MDHEN, CDR2 SYDVKM. The V and J ends lost 6 bases and 1 base respectively, with 12 bases between them. This CDR3 spans 14 amino acids. CDR3 residues: CASRTGTTNTEAFF. DNA for the CDR3: TGTGCCAGCAGAACCGGGACAACGAACACTGAAGCTTTCTTT.

This clone showed up just once. The chain recombines TRBV5-4 with TRBJ2-3, with 12 bases that match TRBD2. The trim removed 0 bases at V and 7 bases at J, leaving 9 bases unmatched. Germline V gene data show CDR1 as SGHNT and CDR2 as YYREEE (reference sequence). The CDR3 length is 17 residues. The CDR3 reads CASSLASGGALVYTQYF. The CDR3 DNA is TGTGCCAGCAGCTTGGCTAGCGGGGGGGCCCTTGTATATACGCAGTATTTT.